The subject of this entry is one T cell receptor (beta chain). What it binds is unknown. The sample originates from a study of cytomegalovirus exposure and HLA in healthy donors. Study findings and constraints: A missense DCLRE1C variant was associated with V- and J-gene trimming of TCR beta chains in a later analysis, and an independent cohort replicated the association.

The CDR3 extends over 16 amino acids. The germline V gene encodes CDR1 LNHDA and CDR2 SQIVND (reference sequence). Trimming at V came to 6 bases and at J to 0 bases, leaving 7 bases not matched to a gene. The PCR ran on 60 Vbeta and 13 Jbeta primers. Profiled with immunoSEQ multiplex PCR; TCRdb holds only in-frame clones, not every one. Here the sample spans around 100,000 clones, approximately 80% being singletons. Everyone who donated was a healthy bone marrow donor. The origin of this receptor is a woman in her 30s in good health and CMV-seronegative. Source material: PBMCs. This chain links TRBV19 with TRBJ1-5; 8 bases line up with TRBD1. CDR3 in DNA: TGTGCCAGTAGCCCCGGGACAGGAAATAGCAATCAGCCCCAGCATTTT. It codes for CASSPGTGNSNQPQHF.